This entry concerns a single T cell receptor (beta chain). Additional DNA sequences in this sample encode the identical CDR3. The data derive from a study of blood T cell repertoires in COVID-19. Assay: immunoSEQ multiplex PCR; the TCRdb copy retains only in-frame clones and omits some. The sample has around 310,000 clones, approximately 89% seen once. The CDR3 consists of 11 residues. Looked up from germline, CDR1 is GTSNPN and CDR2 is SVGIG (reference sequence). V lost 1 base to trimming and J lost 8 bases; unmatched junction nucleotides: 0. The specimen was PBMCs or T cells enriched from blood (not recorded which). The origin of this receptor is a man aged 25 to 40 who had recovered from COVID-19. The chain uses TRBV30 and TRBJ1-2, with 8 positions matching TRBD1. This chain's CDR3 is CAWSAGGGYTF. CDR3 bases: TGTGCCTGGAGTGCAGGGGGCGGCTACACCTTC. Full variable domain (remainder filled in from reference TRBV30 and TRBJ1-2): SQTIHQWPATLVQPVGSPLSLECTVEGTSNPNLYWYRQAAGRGLQLLFYSVGIGQISSEVPQNLSASRPQDRQFILSSKKLLLSDSGFYLCAWSAGGGYTFGSGTRLTVV.